These 23 T cell receptor beta chains share one sample of origin, sequenced in a study of blood T cell repertoires in COVID-19. Data came from immunoSEQ multiplex PCR; TCRdb stores just in-frame clones and leaves some out. This sample has about 82,000 clones; around four fifths occur once, and the top ten carry about a sixth. Sequenced sample: peripheral blood. The receptor source for this set is a woman aged 55-75 years with acute or convalescent COVID-19.

The CDR3 spells CASSTRYTDTQYF. DNA for the CDR3: TGTGCCAGCAGTACCCGGTACACAGATACGCAGTATTTT. The chain uses TRBV6-2 or TRBV6-3 and TRBJ2-3; D ambiguous. Germline CDR1 reads MNHEY; CDR2 reads SVGEGT. The CDR3 length is 13 residues. V was cut by 5 bases and J by 2 bases, with 8 bases left in between.

J is TRBJ1-1 and V is TRBV6-5; D gene unclear. The V and J ends lost 2 bases and 7 bases respectively, with 14 bases between them. The germline CDR1 and CDR2 sequences are MNHEY and SVGAGI. This CDR3 has 14 amino acids. CDR3 region: CASSYGRGPREAFF. In DNA form, the CDR3 reads TGTGCCAGCAGTTACGGGAGAGGACCGCGTGAAGCTTTCTTT.

This chain links TRBV24-1 with TRBJ2-1, with 7 bases matching TRBD2. V gave up 6 bases and J gave up 8 bases; unmatched junction bases: 12. This CDR3 has 15 residues. CDR1 is KGHDR and CDR2 is SFDVKD in the germline V gene. CDR3 residues: CATSLSGRSVDEQFF. CDR3 bases: TGTGCCACCAGTTTATCCGGGAGGTCGGTCGATGAGCAGTTCTTC.

The table lists this clone with a count of one. The rearrangement links TRBV5-6 to TRBJ1-2, with 9 bases that match TRBD1. J gave up 4 bases and V 5 bases, and 9 bases lay outside the gene matches. The CDR3 contains 15 residues. Germline CDR1 SGHDT, CDR2 YYEEEE. CDR3 residues: CASSYSTGGRYGYTF. CDR3 sequence (DNA): TGTGCCAGCAGTTATTCCACAGGGGGCCGCTATGGCTACACCTTC.

The CDR3 coding sequence is TGTGCCAGCAGCCAAGGAATCGGGACAGGGGGACAGGGCTACACCTTC. Its translation: CASSQGIGTGGQGYTF. V and J are TRBV3-1 (or the pseudogene TRBV3-2) and TRBJ1-2; 11 bases are a match to TRBD1. Germline CDR1 is LGHDT and CDR2 is YNNKEL (reference sequence). The CDR3 totals 16 residues. J was trimmed by 8 bases and V by 1 base; bases with no gene match: 9.

Only a few counts were recorded for this clone. V usage is TRBV5-1 and J usage is TRBJ2-3; D gene uncertain. The CDR3 has 12 residues. Germline V gives CDR1 SGHRS, CDR2 YFSETQ. V shed 4 bases and J shed 2 bases, with 5 bases lying between them. The CDR3 is CASSEFTDTQYF. For the CDR3, the DNA is TGCGCCAGCAGCGAGTTCACAGATACGCAGTATTTT.

The chain is built from TRBV21-1 and TRBJ1-5. TRBV21-1 is a listed pseudogene. The CDR3 runs 14 residues. This chain's CDR3 is CASARRMENQPQHF. CDR3 DNA: TGTGCCAGCGCTCGTCGAATGGAGAATCAGCCCCAGCATTTT.

This clone was recorded only once. This chain uses TRBV4-1 with TRBJ2-5; TRBD1 is a possible D gene (5 bases). Trimming cost V 3 bases and J 5 bases, with 16 bases left between them. Germline V lookup: CDR1 MGHRA, CDR2 YSYEKL. The CDR3 length is 15 residues. DNA for the CDR3: TGCGCCAGCAGCCAGAGTCCAGGGTCGGTGGAGACCCAGTACTTC. It yields the protein CASSQSPGSVETQYF.

The CDR3 DNA follows: TGTGCCACCAGTGATTCGGACAGAAACATTCAGTACTTC. It yields the protein CATSDSDRNIQYF. The chain combines TRBV24-1 with TRBJ2-4, with D perhaps TRBD1 (6 bases). This CDR3 region has 13 residues. CDR1 and CDR2 from the germline V gene are KGHDR and SFDVKD. The ends were cut back, 2 bases at V and 6 bases at J, with 7 bases in the middle.

The genes are TRBV5-1 and TRBJ2-6, with 8 bases identical to TRBD1. The CDR3 sequence is 18 residues long. The germline gives CDR1 SGHRS, CDR2 YFSETQ. V trimming: 4 bases; J trimming: 0 bases; junction bases outside the gene matches: 9. For the CDR3, the DNA is TGCGCCAGCAGCCCCGGGGACAGGTCCGACTCTGGGGCCAACGTCCTGACTTTC. It is translated as CASSPGDRSDSGANVLTF.

This rearrangement joins TRBV2 to TRBJ1-2; 9 bases are shared with TRBD1. V shed 2 bases, J shed 4 bases, and the junction held 8 bases outside the gene matches. Germline V gene sequence: CDR1 SNHLY, CDR2 FYNNEI. The CDR3 has 16 amino acids. The chain's CDR3 is CASSERRDRVSYGYTF. As DNA, the CDR3 is TGTGCCAGCAGTGAAAGGAGGGACAGGGTGAGCTATGGCTACACCTTC.

This chain uses TRBV29-1 with TRBJ2-3; maybe TRBD2 (6 bases). Trimming took 3 bases from V and 4 from J, leaving 14 bases between them. The germline gives CDR1 SQVTM, CDR2 ANQGSEA. CDR3 size: 14 residues. The CDR3 sequence: CSVDNGVAADTQYF. The CDR3 DNA sequence: TGCAGCGTTGATAACGGGGTAGCGGCAGATACGCAGTATTTT.

This clone has only a few counts. The genes are TRBV5-1 and TRBJ1-4; the match to TRBD1 covers 7 bases. From germline, CDR1 is SGHRS and CDR2 YFSETQ. The CDR3 length is 15 residues. Germline trimming cut 4 bases from V and 8 bases from J; bases unmatched to any gene: 11. The CDR3 DNA is TGCGCCAGCAGCCCGAAACAGGGGTTTGAGGAAAAACTGTTTTTT. Its protein is CASSPKQGFEEKLFF.

This clone has just one count. The chain couples TRBV6-2 or TRBV6-3 to TRBJ1-5; no reliable D call. This CDR3 spans 15 amino acids. Germline CDR1 and CDR2: MNHEY and SVGEGT. Trimming shortened V by 2 bases and J by 6 bases, and 14 bases separated the two germline ends. The CDR3 DNA follows: TGTGCCAGCAGTTACGCCCCTTTGGGCAGTCAGCCCCAGCATTTT. Its protein product is CASSYAPLGSQPQHF.

The V call is TRBV7-8, the J call TRBJ1-2, with D possibly TRBD1 on 6 matching bases. This CDR3 spans 14 amino acids. Germline values: CDR1 SGHVS, CDR2 FQNEAQ. Trimming left V 3 bases short and J 8 bases short, with 16 bases between. The CDR3 bases are TGTGCCAGCAGCTTCGACAGGCTATTAACCGGCTACACCTTC. Translation: CASSFDRLLTGYTF.

This chain links TRBV6-6 with TRBJ1-4, with 7 positions matching TRBD1. This CDR3 has 16 residues. Trimming at V came to 1 base and at J to 4 bases, leaving 6 bases not matched to a gene. The V gene's germline CDR1 is MNHNY and CDR2 SVGAGI (reference sequence). CDR3 sequence reads: CASSYLGDRDNEKLFF. In DNA, the CDR3 is TGTGCCAGCAGTTACTTAGGAGACAGGGATAATGAAAAACTGTTTTTT.

This sequence joins TRBV7-6 and TRBJ1-4; D perhaps matches TRBD1 (6 bases). Germline CDR1 and CDR2: SGHVS and FNYEAQ. The germline V and J ends were trimmed by 4 bases and 5 bases, with 11 bases remaining between them. There are 14 residues in the CDR3. CDR3 in DNA: TGTGCCAGCAGCTCCGGGGGGCGGAATGAAAAACTGTTTTTT. Its protein product is CASSSGGRNEKLFF.

This chain connects TRBV27 to TRBJ1-3; a possible D gene is TRBD1 (6 bases). The germline CDR1 and CDR2 sequences are MNHEY and SMNVEV (reference sequence). There are 16 residues in the CDR3. V was shortened by 8 bases and J by 0 bases, with 17 bases between the two germline ends. This chain's CDR3 is CASWRGGAGSGNTIYF. CDR3 sequence (DNA): TGTGCCAGCTGGCGGGGGGGGGCGGGCTCTGGAAACACCATATATTTT.

This chain uses TRBV12-3 or TRBV12-4 with TRBJ2-7, with D perhaps TRBD1 (5 bases). The V gene lost 5 bases and the J gene lost 3 bases, with 11 bases spanning the gap. The CDR3 is 13 amino acids. The DNA of the CDR3 is TGTGCCAGCAGTCCCACCCAGGGCTACGAGCAGTACTTC. Encoded protein: CASSPTQGYEQYF.

The V gene is TRBV5-1, the J gene TRBJ2-2; D unclear. V shed 5 bases and J shed 6 bases, with 17 bases lying between them. The CDR3 covers 15 residues. Germline CDR1 reads SGHRS; CDR2 reads YFSETQ. The CDR3 DNA is TGCGCCAGCAGGCAGAACAGCCTAACAGCCGGGGAGCTGTTTTTT. It translates to CASRQNSLTAGELFF.

CDR3 sequence reads: CASSTTPDTQYF. For the CDR3, the DNA is TGTGCCAGCAGCACAACCCCAGATACGCAGTATTTT. The chain recombines TRBV7-9 with TRBJ2-3, with no clear D. Between the trimmed V and J ends, which lost 5 bases and 4 bases, there was a span of 7 bases. The CDR3 is 12 residues long. CDR1 SEHNR and CDR2 FQNEAQ come from the germline V gene (reference sequence).

J is TRBJ2-7 and V is TRBV4-2; TRBD1 matches at 9 bases. The CDR3 has 17 residues. The germline V gene encodes CDR1 LGHNA and CDR2 YNFKEQ. After removal of 2 bases from V and 2 bases from J, the junction contained 10 bases not matched to a gene. The CDR3 spells CASSQNYGDRATYEQYF. CDR3 bases: TGTGCCAGCAGCCAAAATTATGGGGACAGGGCCACCTACGAGCAGTACTTC.

This rearrangement joins TRBV7-8 to TRBJ2-2, with D maybe TRBD2 (6 bases). The V end lost 7 bases, the J end lost 3 bases, and 15 bases lay between the germline ends. Looked up from germline, CDR1 is SGHVS and CDR2 is FQNEAQ. The CDR3 contains 15 residues. CDR3 coding DNA: TGTGCCAGCACCCAGACTAGTGCGCACACCGGGGAGCTGTTTTTT. This gives the protein CASTQTSAHTGELFF. Based on the CDR3 plus reference TRBV7-8 and TRBJ2-2, the full variable domain is GAGVSQSPRYKVAKRGQDVALRCDPISGHVSLFWYQQALGQGPEFLTYFQNEAQLDKSGLPSDRFFAERPEGSVSTLKIQRTQQEDSAVYLCASTQTSAHTGELFFGEGSRLTVL.